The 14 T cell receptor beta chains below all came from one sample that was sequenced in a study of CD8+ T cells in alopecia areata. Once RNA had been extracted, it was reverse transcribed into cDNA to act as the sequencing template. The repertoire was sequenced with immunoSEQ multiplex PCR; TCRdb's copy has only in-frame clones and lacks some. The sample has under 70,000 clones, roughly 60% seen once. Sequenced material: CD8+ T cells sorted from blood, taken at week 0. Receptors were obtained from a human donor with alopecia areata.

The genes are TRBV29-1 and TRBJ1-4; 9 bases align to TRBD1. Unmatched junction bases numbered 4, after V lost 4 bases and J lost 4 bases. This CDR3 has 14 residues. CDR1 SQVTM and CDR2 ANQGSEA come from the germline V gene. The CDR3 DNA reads TGCAGCGTTGGTTGGGACAGGGTTAATGAAAAACTGTTTTTT. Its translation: CSVGWDRVNEKLFF.

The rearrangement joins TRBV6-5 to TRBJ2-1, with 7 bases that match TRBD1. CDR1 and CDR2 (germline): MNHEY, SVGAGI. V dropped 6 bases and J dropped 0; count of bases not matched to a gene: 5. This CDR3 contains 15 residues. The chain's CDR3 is CASRITGASYNEQFF. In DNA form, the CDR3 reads TGTGCCAGCAGGATCACAGGGGCCTCCTACAATGAGCAGTTCTTC.

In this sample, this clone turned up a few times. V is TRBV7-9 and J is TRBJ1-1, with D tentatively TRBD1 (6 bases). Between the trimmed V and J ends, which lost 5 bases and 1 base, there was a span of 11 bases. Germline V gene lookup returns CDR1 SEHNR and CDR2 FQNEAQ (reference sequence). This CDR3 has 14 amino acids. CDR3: CASSTDRKNTEAFF. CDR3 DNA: TGTGCCAGCAGCACCGACAGGAAGAACACTGAAGCTTTCTTT.

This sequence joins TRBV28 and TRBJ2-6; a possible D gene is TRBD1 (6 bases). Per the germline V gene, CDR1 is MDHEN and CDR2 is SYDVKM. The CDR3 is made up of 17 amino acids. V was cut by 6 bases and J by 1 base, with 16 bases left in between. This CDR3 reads CASSFMGAQSGANVLTF. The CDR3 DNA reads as TGTGCCAGCAGCTTTATGGGGGCCCAGTCTGGGGCCAACGTCCTGACTTTC.

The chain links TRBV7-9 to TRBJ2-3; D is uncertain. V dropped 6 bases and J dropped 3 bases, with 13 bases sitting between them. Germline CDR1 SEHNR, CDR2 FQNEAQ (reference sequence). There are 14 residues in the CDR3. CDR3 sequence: CASSGKGVTDTQYF. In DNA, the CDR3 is TGTGCCAGCAGTGGAAAAGGAGTTACAGATACGCAGTATTTT.

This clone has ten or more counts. As DNA, the CDR3 is TGCAGCGTTGGCATTGTGGGGAACAAAAACATTCAGTACTTC. Protein: CSVGIVGNKNIQYF. J is TRBJ2-4 and V is TRBV29-1, with D uncertain. The V end lost 4 bases, the J end lost 3 bases, and 13 bases lay between the germline ends. The CDR3 length is 14 residues. The germline V gene has CDR1 SQVTM and CDR2 ANQGSEA.

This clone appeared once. For the CDR3, the DNA is TGTGCCAGCAGTTTAAGTTACGGGAGGGGAGAGCAGTACTTC. It translates to CASSLSYGRGEQYF. This sequence joins TRBV28 and TRBJ2-7; 8 nucleotides match TRBD2. With V trimmed by 2 bases and J by 7 bases, 7 bases remained unmatched. Germline V gene lookup returns CDR1 MDHEN and CDR2 SYDVKM. The CDR3 runs to 14 residues.

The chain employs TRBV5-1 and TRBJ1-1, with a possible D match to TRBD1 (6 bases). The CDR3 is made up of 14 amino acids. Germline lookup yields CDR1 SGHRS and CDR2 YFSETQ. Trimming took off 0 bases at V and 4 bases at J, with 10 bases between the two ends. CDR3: CASSLAGAVTEAFF. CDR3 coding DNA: TGCGCCAGCAGCTTGGCAGGGGCGGTCACTGAAGCTTTCTTT. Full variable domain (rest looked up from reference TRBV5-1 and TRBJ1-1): KAGVTQTPRYLIKTRGQQVTLSCSPISGHRSVSWYQQTPGQGLQFLFEYFSETQRNKGNFPGRFSGRQFSNSRSEMNVSTLELGDSALYLCASSLAGAVTEAFFGQGTRLTVV.

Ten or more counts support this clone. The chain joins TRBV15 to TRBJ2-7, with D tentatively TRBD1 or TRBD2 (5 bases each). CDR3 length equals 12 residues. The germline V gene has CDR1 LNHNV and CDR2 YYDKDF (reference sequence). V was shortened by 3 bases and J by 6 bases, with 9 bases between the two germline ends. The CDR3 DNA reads TGTGCCACCAGCAGGGGGGTGTCCGAGCAGTACTTC. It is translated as CATSRGVSEQYF.

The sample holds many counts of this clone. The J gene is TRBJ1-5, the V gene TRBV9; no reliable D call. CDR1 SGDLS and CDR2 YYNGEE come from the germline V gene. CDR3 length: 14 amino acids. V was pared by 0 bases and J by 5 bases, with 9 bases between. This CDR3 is CASSVEGDDQPQHF. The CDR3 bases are TGTGCCAGCAGCGTAGAGGGTGACGATCAGCCCCAGCATTTT.

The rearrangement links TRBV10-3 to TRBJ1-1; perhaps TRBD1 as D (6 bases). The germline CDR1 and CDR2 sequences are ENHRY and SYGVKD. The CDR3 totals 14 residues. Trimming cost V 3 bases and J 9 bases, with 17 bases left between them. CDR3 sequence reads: CAISEPGVKGKAFF. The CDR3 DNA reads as TGTGCCATCAGTGAACCAGGGGTAAAGGGAAAAGCTTTCTTT.

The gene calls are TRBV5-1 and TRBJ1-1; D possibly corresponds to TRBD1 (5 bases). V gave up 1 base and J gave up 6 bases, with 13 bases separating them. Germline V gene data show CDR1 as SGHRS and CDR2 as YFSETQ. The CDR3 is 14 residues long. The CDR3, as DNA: TGCGCCAGCAGCTTGTCCGGGGGTGTGGCTGAAGCTTTCTTT. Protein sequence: CASSLSGGVAEAFF.

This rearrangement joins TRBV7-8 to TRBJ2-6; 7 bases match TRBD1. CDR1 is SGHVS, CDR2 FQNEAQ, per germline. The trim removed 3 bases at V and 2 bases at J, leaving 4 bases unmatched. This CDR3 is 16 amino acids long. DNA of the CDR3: TGTGCCAGCAGCTTTTTGACAGGGACTGGGGCCAACGTCCTGACTTTC. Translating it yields CASSFLTGTGANVLTF.

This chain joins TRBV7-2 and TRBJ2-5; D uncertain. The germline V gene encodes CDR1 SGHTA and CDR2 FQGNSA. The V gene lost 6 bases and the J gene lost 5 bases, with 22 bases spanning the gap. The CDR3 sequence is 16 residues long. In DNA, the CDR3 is TGTGCCAGCAGTGTGGATCACCGGTATCCCGGGGAGACCCAGTACTTC. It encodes CASSVDHRYPGETQYF.